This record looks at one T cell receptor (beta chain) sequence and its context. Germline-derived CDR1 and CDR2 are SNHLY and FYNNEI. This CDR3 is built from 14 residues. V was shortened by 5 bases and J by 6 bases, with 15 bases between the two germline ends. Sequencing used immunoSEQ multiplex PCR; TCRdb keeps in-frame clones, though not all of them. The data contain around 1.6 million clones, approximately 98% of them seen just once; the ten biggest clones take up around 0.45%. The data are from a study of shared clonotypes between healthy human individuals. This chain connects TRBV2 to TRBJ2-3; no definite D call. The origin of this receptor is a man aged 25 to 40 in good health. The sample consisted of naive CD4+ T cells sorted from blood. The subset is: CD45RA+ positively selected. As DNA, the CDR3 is TGTGCCAGCAGTCGTCTTGGGGTCGCCGATACGCAGTATTTT. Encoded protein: CASSRLGVADTQYF.